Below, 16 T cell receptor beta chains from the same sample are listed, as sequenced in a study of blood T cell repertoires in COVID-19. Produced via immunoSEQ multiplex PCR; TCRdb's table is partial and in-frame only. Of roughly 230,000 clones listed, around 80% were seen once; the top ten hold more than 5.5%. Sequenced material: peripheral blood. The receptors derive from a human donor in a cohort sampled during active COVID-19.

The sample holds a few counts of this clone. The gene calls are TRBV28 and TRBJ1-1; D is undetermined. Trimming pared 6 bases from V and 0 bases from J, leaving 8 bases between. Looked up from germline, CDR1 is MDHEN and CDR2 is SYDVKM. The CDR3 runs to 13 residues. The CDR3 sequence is CASSPTVNTEAFF. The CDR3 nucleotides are TGTGCCAGCAGCCCCACAGTGAACACTGAAGCTTTCTTT. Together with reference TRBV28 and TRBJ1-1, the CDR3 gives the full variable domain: DVKVTQSSRYLVKRTGEKVFLECVQDMDHENMFWYRQDPGLGLRLIYFSYDVKMKEKGDIPEGYSVSREKKERFSLILESASTNQTSMYLCASSPTVNTEAFFGQGTRLTVV.

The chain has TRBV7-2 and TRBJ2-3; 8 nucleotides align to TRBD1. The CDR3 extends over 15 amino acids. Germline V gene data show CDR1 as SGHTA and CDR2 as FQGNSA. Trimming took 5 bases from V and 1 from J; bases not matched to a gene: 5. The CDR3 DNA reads TGTGCCAGCAGCCATGGGACAGGCCGCACAGATACGCAGTATTTT. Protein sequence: CASSHGTGRTDTQYF.

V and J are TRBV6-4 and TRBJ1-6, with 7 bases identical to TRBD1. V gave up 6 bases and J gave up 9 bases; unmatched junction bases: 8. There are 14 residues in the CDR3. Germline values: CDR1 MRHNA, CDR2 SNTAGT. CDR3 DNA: TGTGCCAGCAGCCCTGGACAGGCAATTTCACCCCTCCACTTT. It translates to CASSPGQAISPLHF.

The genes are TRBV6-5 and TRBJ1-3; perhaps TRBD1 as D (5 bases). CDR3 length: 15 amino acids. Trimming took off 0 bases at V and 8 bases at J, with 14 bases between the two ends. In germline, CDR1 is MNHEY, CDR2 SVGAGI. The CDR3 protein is CASSYSMEGSDTIYF. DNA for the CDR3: TGTGCCAGCAGTTACTCGATGGAGGGGTCGGACACCATATATTTT.

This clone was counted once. This CDR3 is CASSFRTGPNTEAFF. The DNA of the CDR3 is TGTGCCAGCAGCTTTAGGACAGGGCCGAACACTGAAGCTTTCTTT. J is TRBJ1-1 and V is TRBV11-2; 8 bases line up with TRBD1. The ends lost 3 bases at V and 1 base at J; junction bases unmatched: 4. Per the germline V gene, CDR1 is SGHAT and CDR2 is FQNNGV. This CDR3 comprises 15 residues. The full variable domain, in which reference TRBV11-2 and TRBJ1-1 provide the parts outside the CDR3, is EAGVAQSPRYKIIEKRQSVAFWCNPISGHATLYWYQQILGQGPKLLIQFQNNGVVDDSQLPKDRFSAERLKGVDSTLKIQPAKLEDSAVYLCASSFRTGPNTEAFFGQGTRLTVV.

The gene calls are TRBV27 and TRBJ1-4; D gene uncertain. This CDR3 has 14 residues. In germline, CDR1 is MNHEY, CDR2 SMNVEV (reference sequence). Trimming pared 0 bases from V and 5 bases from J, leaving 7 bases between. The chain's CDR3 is CASSLSRGNEKLFF. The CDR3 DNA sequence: TGTGCCAGCAGTTTATCTCGCGGGAATGAAAAACTGTTTTTT.

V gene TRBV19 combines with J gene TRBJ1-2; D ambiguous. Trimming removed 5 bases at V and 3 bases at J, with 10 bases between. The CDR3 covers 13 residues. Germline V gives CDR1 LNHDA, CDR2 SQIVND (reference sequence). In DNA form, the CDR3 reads TGTGCCAGTAGTCGGGATGGTGACTATGGCTACACCTTC. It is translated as CASSRDGDYGYTF.

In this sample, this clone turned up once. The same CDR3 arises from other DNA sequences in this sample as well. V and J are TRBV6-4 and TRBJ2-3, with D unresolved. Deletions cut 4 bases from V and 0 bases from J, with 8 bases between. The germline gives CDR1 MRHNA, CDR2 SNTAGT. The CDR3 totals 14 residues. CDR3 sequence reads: CASSGGASTDTQYF. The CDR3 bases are TGTGCCAGCAGTGGCGGAGCTAGCACAGATACGCAGTATTTT.

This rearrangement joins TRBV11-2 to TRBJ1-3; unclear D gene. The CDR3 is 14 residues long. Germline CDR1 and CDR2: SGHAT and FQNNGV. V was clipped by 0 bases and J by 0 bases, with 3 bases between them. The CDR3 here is CASSLDFSGNTIYF. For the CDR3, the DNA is TGTGCCAGCAGCTTAGACTTCTCTGGAAACACCATATATTTT.

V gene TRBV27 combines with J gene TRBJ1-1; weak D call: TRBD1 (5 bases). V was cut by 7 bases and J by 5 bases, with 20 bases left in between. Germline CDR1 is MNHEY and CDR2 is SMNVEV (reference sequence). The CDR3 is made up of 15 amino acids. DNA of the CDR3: TGTGCCAGCACCCCGGGTGGCGCAGGGAGGACTGAAGCTTTCTTT. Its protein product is CASTPGGAGRTEAFF.

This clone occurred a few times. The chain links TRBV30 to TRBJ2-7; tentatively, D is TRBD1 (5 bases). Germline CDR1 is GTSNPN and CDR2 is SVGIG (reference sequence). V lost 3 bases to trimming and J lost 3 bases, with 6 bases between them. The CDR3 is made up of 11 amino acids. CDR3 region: CAWRDSYEQYF. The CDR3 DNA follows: TGTGCCTGGAGAGACAGCTACGAGCAGTACTTC.

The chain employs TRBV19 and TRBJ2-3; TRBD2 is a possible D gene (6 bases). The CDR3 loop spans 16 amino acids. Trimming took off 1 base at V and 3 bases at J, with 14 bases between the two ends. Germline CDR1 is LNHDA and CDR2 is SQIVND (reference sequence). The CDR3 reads CASSIGPGLGTDTQYF. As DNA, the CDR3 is TGTGCCAGTAGTATAGGACCGGGACTCGGGACAGATACGCAGTATTTT.

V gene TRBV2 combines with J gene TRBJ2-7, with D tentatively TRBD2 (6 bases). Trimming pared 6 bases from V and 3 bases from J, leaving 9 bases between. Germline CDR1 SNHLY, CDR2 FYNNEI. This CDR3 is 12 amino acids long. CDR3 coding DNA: TGTGCCAGCAGCTCCGGGGGCTACGAGCAGTACTTC. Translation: CASSSGGYEQYF.

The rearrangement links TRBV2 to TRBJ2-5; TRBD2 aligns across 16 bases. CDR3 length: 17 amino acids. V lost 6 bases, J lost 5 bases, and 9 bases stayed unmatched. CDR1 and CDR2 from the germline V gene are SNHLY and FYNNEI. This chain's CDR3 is CASRYGTSGGGSETQYF. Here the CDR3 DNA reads TGTGCCAGCAGATACGGGACTAGCGGGGGGGGGAGCGAGACCCAGTACTTC.

This CDR3 reads CASGGFGRGELAQYF. CDR3 DNA: TGTGCCAGCGGGGGATTTGGCAGGGGCGAATTGGCCCAGTACTTC. The chain joins TRBV27 to TRBJ2-5, with D perhaps TRBD1 (6 bases). Germline V lookup: CDR1 MNHEY, CDR2 SMNVEV (reference sequence). V was shortened by 8 bases and J by 9 bases, with 25 bases between the two germline ends. This CDR3 is built from 15 residues.

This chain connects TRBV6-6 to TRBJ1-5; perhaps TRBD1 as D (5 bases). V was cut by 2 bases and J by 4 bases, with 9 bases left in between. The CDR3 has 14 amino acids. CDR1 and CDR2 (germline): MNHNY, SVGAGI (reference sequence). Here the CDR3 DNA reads TGTGCCAGCAGTTACGCGGGACTAAATCAGCCCCAGCATTTT. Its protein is CASSYAGLNQPQHF.